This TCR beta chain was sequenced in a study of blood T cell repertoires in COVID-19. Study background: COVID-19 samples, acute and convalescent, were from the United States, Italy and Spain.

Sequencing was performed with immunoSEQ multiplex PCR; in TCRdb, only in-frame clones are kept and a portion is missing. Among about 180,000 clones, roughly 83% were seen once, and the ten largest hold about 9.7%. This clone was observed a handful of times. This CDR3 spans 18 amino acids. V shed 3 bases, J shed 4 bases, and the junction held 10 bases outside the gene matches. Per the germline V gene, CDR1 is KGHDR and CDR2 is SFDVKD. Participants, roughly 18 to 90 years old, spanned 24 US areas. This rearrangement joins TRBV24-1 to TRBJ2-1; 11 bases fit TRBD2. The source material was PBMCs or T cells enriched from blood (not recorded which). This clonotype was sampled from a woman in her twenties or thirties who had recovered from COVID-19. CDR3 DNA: TGTGCCACCAGTGATCCAAACAAGACTAGCGGGATTTACAATGAGCAGTTCTTC. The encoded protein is CATSDPNKTSGIYNEQFF.